The 31 T cell receptor beta chains listed next were all sequenced from one sample in a study of blood T cell repertoires in COVID-19. Assay used: immunoSEQ multiplex PCR; TCRdb lists only in-frame clones, some missing. The table has about 99,000 clones, roughly 87% seen once. The specimen was peripheral blood. The receptors here all came from a middle-aged man in a cohort sampled during active COVID-19.

The V and J genes are TRBV7-2 and TRBJ1-2; D uncertain. Germline V CDR1 and CDR2: SGHTA, FQGNSA. V dropped 6 bases and J dropped 2 bases, with 13 bases sitting between them. CDR3 size: 14 residues. The CDR3 DNA reads TGTGCCAGCAGACAAGGCCCAGGAAACTATGGCTACACCTTC. This encodes CASRQGPGNYGYTF.

The sample holds one count of this clone. CDR3 in amino acids: CTTGQGVLEQYV. For the CDR3, the DNA is TGTACAACGGGACAGGGGGTGCTCGAGCAGTACGTC. The chain links TRBV28 to TRBJ2-7, with TRBD1 matching 11 bases. This CDR3 comprises 12 residues. The V gene's germline CDR1 is MDHEN and CDR2 SYDVKM.

The chain carries TRBV10-2 and TRBJ2-2; TRBD1 might be the D (6 bases). Trimming took off 10 bases at V and 2 bases at J, with 17 bases between the two ends. CDR3 length equals 15 residues. Germline V gene data show CDR1 as WSHSY and CDR2 as SAAADI. The CDR3 nucleotides are TGCGCCACCACTGAGCCAGGGGCTAACACCGGGGAGCTGTTTTTT. Its protein product is CATTEPGANTGELFF.

The chain links TRBV28 to TRBJ2-3; D is unresolved. Trimming took 11 bases from V and 0 from J, leaving 6 bases between them. This CDR3 has 11 amino acids. Germline V gene sequence: CDR1 MDHEN, CDR2 SYDVKM. The CDR3 spells CACTSTDTQYF. CDR3 in DNA: TGTGCCTGCACTAGCACAGATACGCAGTATTTT.

The chain is built from TRBV18 and TRBJ2-2; D call uncertain. Germline V CDR1 and CDR2: KGHSH, LQKENI. The CDR3 length is 15 residues. Deletions cut 0 bases from V and 0 bases from J, with 5 bases between. The CDR3 nucleotides read TGTGCCAGCTCACCACCACAGCCGAACACCGGGGAGCTGTTTTTT. Protein: CASSPPQPNTGELFF.

The gene calls are TRBV3-1 (or the pseudogene TRBV3-2) and TRBJ1-5; D not certain. V lost 2 bases, J lost 0 bases, and 8 bases lay in between. Germline CDR1 is LGHDT and CDR2 is YNNKEL (reference sequence). The CDR3 loop spans 15 amino acids. CDR3 DNA sequence: TGTGCCAGCAGCCAAACGGGAGATAGCAATCAGCCCCAGCATTTT. Encoded protein: CASSQTGDSNQPQHF.

The V and J genes are TRBV6-5 and TRBJ1-3; the D is unclear. The germline V gene has CDR1 MNHEY and CDR2 SVGAGI. Trimming pared 6 bases from V and 2 bases from J, leaving 8 bases between. The CDR3 extends over 13 amino acids. The CDR3 bases are TGTGCCAGCAGGACCCGGGCTGGAAACACCATATATTTT. Encoded protein: CASRTRAGNTIYF.

In this sample, this clone turned up once. The chain uses TRBV5-1 and TRBJ2-1, with 11 bases lining up with TRBD2. After removal of 4 bases from V and 8 bases from J, the junction contained 5 bases not matched to a gene. Germline V gene sequence: CDR1 SGHRS, CDR2 YFSETQ. This CDR3 region has 14 residues. CDR3 residues: CASSTSGGRDEQFF. The CDR3 nucleotides are TGCGCCAGCAGCACTAGCGGGGGACGGGATGAGCAGTTCTTC.

This clone occurred many times. The rearrangement joins TRBV6-6 to TRBJ1-5; possible D gene TRBD1, 5 bases. In germline, CDR1 is MNHNY, CDR2 SVGAGI (reference sequence). This CDR3 is 16 amino acids long. V lost 0 bases to trimming and J lost 3 bases, with 12 bases between them. The CDR3 bases are TGTGCCAGCAGTTACTCGAGTCGGGGGAACAATCAGCCCCAGCATTTT. This codes for CASSYSSRGNNQPQHF.

The chain is built from TRBV7-9 and TRBJ2-7; D is possibly TRBD2 (6 bases). The CDR3 length is 14 residues. Between the trimmed V and J ends, which lost 5 bases and 6 bases, there was a span of 17 bases. Germline CDR1 reads SEHNR; CDR2 reads FQNEAQ (reference sequence). The CDR3: CASSLIGGTGEQYV. The CDR3 DNA reads TGTGCCAGCAGCCTCATCGGGGGAACGGGCGAGCAGTACGTC.

V and J are TRBV7-2 and TRBJ2-2, with 9 bases matching TRBD2. J gave up 6 bases and V 4 bases, and 3 bases lay outside the gene matches. The germline CDR1 and CDR2 sequences are SGHTA and FQGNSA. The CDR3 sequence is 14 residues long. The CDR3 spells CASSYQRGAGELFF. CDR3 nucleotides: TGTGCCAGCAGCTATCAGCGGGGGGCCGGGGAGCTGTTTTTT.

This chain joins TRBV5-4 and TRBJ1-2; D is uncertain. Germline CDR1 SGHNT, CDR2 YYREEE (reference sequence). V dropped 4 bases and J dropped 5 bases, with 18 bases sitting between them. The CDR3 runs 15 residues. CDR3 nucleotide sequence: TGTGCCAGCAGCCCGGGTAGCCTTACCTTGTATGGCTACACCTTC. This encodes CASSPGSLTLYGYTF.

V usage is TRBV10-3 and J usage is TRBJ1-1, with a weak D call TRBD1 (6 bases). V lost 11 bases and J lost 0, with 16 bases in between. The CDR3 spans 14 residues. In germline, CDR1 is ENHRY, CDR2 SYGVKD. The DNA of the CDR3 is TGTGCCTCACGAGGGGGACCAATGAACACTGAAGCTTTCTTT. This sequence encodes CASRGGPMNTEAFF.

The chain links TRBV11-2 to TRBJ2-7; 9 bases line up with TRBD1. The CDR3 is 14 amino acids. Trimming removed 5 bases from V and 4 bases from J; junction bases left unmatched: 6. CDR1 is SGHAT and CDR2 is FQNNGV in the germline V gene. CDR3 amino acids: CASSHGTGSYEQYV. CDR3 nucleotides: TGTGCCAGCAGCCACGGGACAGGGAGTTACGAGCAGTACGTC.

The genes are TRBV27 and TRBJ2-3; 8 nucleotides align to TRBD2. V trimming: 5 bases; J trimming: 2 bases; junction bases outside the gene matches: 6. The CDR3 spans 15 residues. Germline CDR1 and CDR2: MNHEY and SMNVEV (reference sequence). CDR3 DNA sequence: TGTGCCAGCAGTACAACGGGGGGGTTCACAGATACGCAGTATTTT. Its protein product is CASSTTGGFTDTQYF.

This clone was detected many times. The chain combines TRBV19 with TRBJ1-2, with TRBD1 as a possible D gene (5 bases). Germline CDR1 and CDR2: LNHDA and SQIVND (reference sequence). V lost 9 bases, J lost 3 bases, and 17 bases lay in between. This CDR3 has 14 amino acids. The CDR3 protein is CASQEGFGDYGYTF. In nucleotides, the CDR3 is TGTGCCAGCCAGGAGGGGTTCGGAGACTATGGCTACACCTTC.

The V gene is TRBV10-3, the J gene TRBJ1-1; unclear D gene. Germline V gene data show CDR1 as ENHRY and CDR2 as SYGVKD. This CDR3 has 11 residues. V lost 4 bases, J lost 4 bases, and 4 bases lay in between. CDR3 sequence reads: CAISAVTEAFF. Here the CDR3 DNA reads TGTGCCATCAGTGCGGTCACTGAAGCTTTCTTT.

The rearrangement links TRBV7-9 to TRBJ2-1; TRBD1 is a possible D gene (6 bases). The V and J ends lost 1 base and 13 bases respectively, with 11 bases between them. Germline CDR1 is SEHNR and CDR2 is FQNEAQ (reference sequence). This CDR3 spans 12 amino acids. CDR3 in DNA: TGTGCCAGCAGCTTAGATGAGACAGGACAGTTCTTC. It is translated as CASSLDETGQFF.

The V gene is TRBV6-5, the J gene TRBJ1-3, with 7 bases lining up with TRBD1. V lost 8 bases and J lost 0; bases outside the gene matches: 4. Germline CDR1 MNHEY, CDR2 SVGAGI. This CDR3 has 14 amino acids. The CDR3 coding sequence is TGTGCCAGCGGAACAGGGGCCTCTGGAAACACCATATATTTT. Translation gives CASGTGASGNTIYF.

J is TRBJ2-1 and V is TRBV28; possibly TRBD2 for D (5 bases). Trimming left V 3 bases short and J 1 base short, with 16 bases between. Germline loops: CDR1 MDHEN, CDR2 SYDVKM. This CDR3 is 17 amino acids long. In nucleotides, the CDR3 is TGTGCCAGCAGTTTCTTGTCTCCTAGCCATTCCTACAATGAGCAGTTCTTC. Translation gives CASSFLSPSHSYNEQFF.

This chain connects TRBV6-2 or TRBV6-3 to TRBJ1-1, with D possibly being TRBD1 (5 bases). In germline, CDR1 is MNHEY, CDR2 SVGEGT. V was clipped by 5 bases and J by 1 base, with 29 bases between them. This CDR3 has 20 amino acids. The CDR3 sequence: CASSLSRKTGSRASNTEAFF. CDR3 DNA sequence: TGTGCCAGCAGTCTATCCCGTAAAACAGGTTCTAGAGCCTCGAACACTGAAGCTTTCTTT.

The chain links TRBV14 to TRBJ2-1; TRBD2 matches 9 bases. V dropped 5 bases and J dropped 10; count of bases not matched to a gene: 6. The CDR3 sequence is 13 residues long. CDR1 and CDR2 (germline): SGHDN, FVKESK. The chain's CDR3 is CASSFSGGGEQFF. The DNA for the CDR3 is TGTGCCAGCAGCTTTAGCGGGGGCGGGGAGCAGTTCTTC.

The chain joins TRBV13 to TRBJ2-1; D perhaps matches TRBD1 (6 bases). V was clipped by 1 base and J by 3 bases, with 10 bases between them. Germline V lookup: CDR1 PRHDT, CDR2 FYEKMQ (reference sequence). The CDR3 loop spans 15 amino acids. The CDR3 is CASSLEQGLYNEQFF. The CDR3 region has the DNA TGTGCCAGCAGCTTAGAACAGGGTCTCTACAATGAGCAGTTCTTC.

The gene calls are TRBV23-1 and TRBJ1-3; weak D call: TRBD1 (6 bases). TRBV23-1 is flagged as an ORF with uncertain function. The CDR3 spans 22 residues. V dropped 2 bases and J dropped 0 bases, with 29 bases sitting between them. CDR3 in DNA: TGCGCCAGCAGTCAAGTGCCCTGTTCAGGGACATTCGACAGGAGCTCTGGAAACACCATATATTTT. The encoded protein is CASSQVPCSGTFDRSSGNTIYF.

The chain employs TRBV2 and TRBJ1-5; 9 positions agree with TRBD1. The germline V gene has CDR1 SNHLY and CDR2 FYNNEI. Trimming took 4 bases from V and 2 from J; bases not matched to a gene: 0. The CDR3 length is 14 residues. The CDR3 loop is CASSGTGGNQPQHF. In DNA form, the CDR3 reads TGTGCCAGCAGTGGGACAGGGGGCAATCAGCCCCAGCATTTT.

The chain recombines TRBV24-1 with TRBJ1-5, with D perhaps matching TRBD1 (5 bases). Trimming cost V 2 bases and J 0 bases, with 10 bases left between them. Germline-derived CDR1 and CDR2 are KGHDR and SFDVKD. The CDR3 extends over 16 amino acids. CDR3 sequence reads: CATSDSGTISNQPQHF. Here the CDR3 DNA reads TGTGCCACCAGTGATTCCGGGACTATTAGCAATCAGCCCCAGCATTTT.

This sequence joins TRBV5-4 and TRBJ2-3; D may be TRBD2 (7 bases). This CDR3 comprises 14 residues. V lost 7 bases and J 5 bases, leaving 17 bases between the germline ends. The germline gives CDR1 SGHNT, CDR2 YYREEE (reference sequence). The CDR3 protein is CASRGAEPEDTQYF. The CDR3 nucleotides are TGTGCCAGCCGGGGGGCCGAGCCTGAAGATACGCAGTATTTT.

The V and J genes are TRBV3-1 (or the pseudogene TRBV3-2) and TRBJ2-3; 11 bases are shared with TRBD1. The CDR3 extends over 14 amino acids. Germline lookup yields CDR1 LGHDT and CDR2 YNNKEL (reference sequence). Germline trimming cut 5 bases from V and 6 bases from J; bases unmatched to any gene: 4. The CDR3, as DNA: TGTGCCAGCAGCGGACAGGGGGCGCCGGATACGCAGTATTTT. This codes for CASSGQGAPDTQYF.

The chain is built from TRBV5-6 and TRBJ1-1, with 8 nucleotides matching TRBD1. Germline CDR1 and CDR2: SGHDT and YYEEEE. The CDR3 runs 15 residues. The V gene end was trimmed by 3 bases and the J gene end by 1 base; junction bases not matched to a gene: 5. The CDR3 region is CASSSRGLKNTEAFF. DNA of the CDR3: TGTGCCAGCAGCTCCAGGGGGCTAAAGAACACTGAAGCTTTCTTT.

The J gene is TRBJ2-7, the V gene TRBV6-6; TRBD1 matches 7 bases. Germline-derived CDR1 and CDR2 are MNHNY and SVGAGI (reference sequence). The junction had 8 bases not matched to a gene; V was cut back by 5 bases and J by 7 bases. The CDR3 is made up of 13 amino acids. This CDR3 is CASSTGTVLEQYF. The CDR3 bases are TGTGCCAGCAGTACCGGGACAGTCCTGGAGCAGTACTTC.

This clone was found once. The chain recombines TRBV3-1 (or the pseudogene TRBV3-2) with TRBJ2-3; the D gene is possibly TRBD2 (5 bases). The CDR3 runs 15 residues. V lost 4 bases and J 0 bases, leaving 11 bases between the germline ends. Germline assignment: CDR1 LGHDT and CDR2 YNNKEL (reference sequence). The CDR3 nucleotides read TGTGCCAGCAGCCTCGAGCGGACTAGCACAGATACGCAGTATTTT. It codes for CASSLERTSTDTQYF.